What follows is one T cell receptor beta chain and its context. This specimen comes from a study of blood T cell repertoires in COVID-19. Study context: Samples came from the United States, Italy and Spain, spanning acute and convalescent COVID-19. T cells, B-cell-depleted T cells, or PBMCs supplied cDNA or gDNA.

V shed 6 bases, J shed 9 bases, and the junction held 15 bases outside the gene matches. Germline V gene data show CDR1 as MNHEY and CDR2 as SVGEGT. The CDR3 extends over 16 amino acids. The authors' processing: Estimation of nucleated cell counts was performed using reference gene primer amplification. Using immunoSEQ multiplex PCR, the repertoire was profiled, and TCRdb retains in-frame clones only, with some absent. V and J calls and clone size come straight from that table; D and trimming were deduced from the DNA. Of some 380,000 clones detected, 81% appear once; the ten largest clones hold 1.1%.

This clonotype was sampled from a human donor with acute or convalescent COVID-19. The donor label of this sample is uncertain. Material: peripheral blood. This chain uses TRBV6-2 or TRBV6-3 with TRBJ2-1; the match to TRBD1 covers 9 bases. CDR3 DNA: TGTGCCAGCAGCCCTTTACCGGGACAGGGAGTTGGTGAGCAGTTCTTC. This gives the protein CASSPLPGQGVGEQFF.